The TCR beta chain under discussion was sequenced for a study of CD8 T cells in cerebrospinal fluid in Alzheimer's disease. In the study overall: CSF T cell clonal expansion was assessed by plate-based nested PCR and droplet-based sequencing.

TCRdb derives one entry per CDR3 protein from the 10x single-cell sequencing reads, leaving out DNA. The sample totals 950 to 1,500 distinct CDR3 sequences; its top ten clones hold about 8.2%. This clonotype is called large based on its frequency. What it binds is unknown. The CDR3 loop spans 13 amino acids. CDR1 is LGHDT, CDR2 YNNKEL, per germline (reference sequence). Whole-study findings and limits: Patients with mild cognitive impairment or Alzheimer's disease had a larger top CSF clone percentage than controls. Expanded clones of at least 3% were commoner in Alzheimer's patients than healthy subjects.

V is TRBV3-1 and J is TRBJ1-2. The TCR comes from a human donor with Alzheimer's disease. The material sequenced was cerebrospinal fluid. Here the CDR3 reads CASSDMTGYGYTF.